The clone carrying this T cell receptor (beta chain) has only a few counts. This record belongs to a study of cytotoxic CD8 clonotypes in ibrutinib-treated CLL. The junction had 9 bases not matched to a gene; V was cut back by 6 bases and J by 10 bases. Germline V gene sequence: CDR1 MNHNS, CDR2 SASEGT. The CDR3 length is 13 residues. Produced via immunoSEQ multiplex PCR; TCRdb's table is partial and in-frame only. The repertoire consists of tens of thousands of clones, with approximately 51% occurring once and the leading ten covering under 20%. J is TRBJ1-2 and V is TRBV6-1; TRBD1 matches 9 bases. This material consisted of PBMCs, taken before ibrutinib treatment. This clonotype originated in a human donor with chronic lymphocytic leukemia. The CDR3 reads CASSLYRGLDYTF. DNA of the CDR3: TGTGCCAGCAGCCTGTACAGGGGGCTTGACTACACCTTC.